This T cell receptor (beta chain) was obtained from a study of blood T cell repertoires in COVID-19. Overall study context: Samples taken during acute and convalescent COVID-19 were collected in the United States, Italy and Spain. The analysed material was cDNA or gDNA that came from T cells, B-cell-depleted T cells, or PBMCs.

In the original analysis: Reference gene primer amplification gave nucleated cell count estimates. Some clones are missing from TCRdb's copy, which holds only in-frame ones; the method was immunoSEQ multiplex PCR. That table gives V, J and clone size, and the DNA gave D and trimming. The sample holds about 190,000 clones, approximately 80% seen once. Sequencing used peripheral blood. This receptor was obtained from a man between 60 and 75 years old with acute or convalescent COVID-19.

The DNA for the CDR3 is TGCAGTGCTAGTAACAGGGGAAATGGCTACACCTTC. Protein product: CSASNRGNGYTF. The chain employs TRBV20-1 and TRBJ1-2, with 7 bases that match TRBD1. The CDR3 covers 12 residues. The germline gives CDR1 DFQATT, CDR2 SNEGSKA (reference sequence). Trimming took 3 bases from V and 6 from J; bases not matched to a gene: 4.